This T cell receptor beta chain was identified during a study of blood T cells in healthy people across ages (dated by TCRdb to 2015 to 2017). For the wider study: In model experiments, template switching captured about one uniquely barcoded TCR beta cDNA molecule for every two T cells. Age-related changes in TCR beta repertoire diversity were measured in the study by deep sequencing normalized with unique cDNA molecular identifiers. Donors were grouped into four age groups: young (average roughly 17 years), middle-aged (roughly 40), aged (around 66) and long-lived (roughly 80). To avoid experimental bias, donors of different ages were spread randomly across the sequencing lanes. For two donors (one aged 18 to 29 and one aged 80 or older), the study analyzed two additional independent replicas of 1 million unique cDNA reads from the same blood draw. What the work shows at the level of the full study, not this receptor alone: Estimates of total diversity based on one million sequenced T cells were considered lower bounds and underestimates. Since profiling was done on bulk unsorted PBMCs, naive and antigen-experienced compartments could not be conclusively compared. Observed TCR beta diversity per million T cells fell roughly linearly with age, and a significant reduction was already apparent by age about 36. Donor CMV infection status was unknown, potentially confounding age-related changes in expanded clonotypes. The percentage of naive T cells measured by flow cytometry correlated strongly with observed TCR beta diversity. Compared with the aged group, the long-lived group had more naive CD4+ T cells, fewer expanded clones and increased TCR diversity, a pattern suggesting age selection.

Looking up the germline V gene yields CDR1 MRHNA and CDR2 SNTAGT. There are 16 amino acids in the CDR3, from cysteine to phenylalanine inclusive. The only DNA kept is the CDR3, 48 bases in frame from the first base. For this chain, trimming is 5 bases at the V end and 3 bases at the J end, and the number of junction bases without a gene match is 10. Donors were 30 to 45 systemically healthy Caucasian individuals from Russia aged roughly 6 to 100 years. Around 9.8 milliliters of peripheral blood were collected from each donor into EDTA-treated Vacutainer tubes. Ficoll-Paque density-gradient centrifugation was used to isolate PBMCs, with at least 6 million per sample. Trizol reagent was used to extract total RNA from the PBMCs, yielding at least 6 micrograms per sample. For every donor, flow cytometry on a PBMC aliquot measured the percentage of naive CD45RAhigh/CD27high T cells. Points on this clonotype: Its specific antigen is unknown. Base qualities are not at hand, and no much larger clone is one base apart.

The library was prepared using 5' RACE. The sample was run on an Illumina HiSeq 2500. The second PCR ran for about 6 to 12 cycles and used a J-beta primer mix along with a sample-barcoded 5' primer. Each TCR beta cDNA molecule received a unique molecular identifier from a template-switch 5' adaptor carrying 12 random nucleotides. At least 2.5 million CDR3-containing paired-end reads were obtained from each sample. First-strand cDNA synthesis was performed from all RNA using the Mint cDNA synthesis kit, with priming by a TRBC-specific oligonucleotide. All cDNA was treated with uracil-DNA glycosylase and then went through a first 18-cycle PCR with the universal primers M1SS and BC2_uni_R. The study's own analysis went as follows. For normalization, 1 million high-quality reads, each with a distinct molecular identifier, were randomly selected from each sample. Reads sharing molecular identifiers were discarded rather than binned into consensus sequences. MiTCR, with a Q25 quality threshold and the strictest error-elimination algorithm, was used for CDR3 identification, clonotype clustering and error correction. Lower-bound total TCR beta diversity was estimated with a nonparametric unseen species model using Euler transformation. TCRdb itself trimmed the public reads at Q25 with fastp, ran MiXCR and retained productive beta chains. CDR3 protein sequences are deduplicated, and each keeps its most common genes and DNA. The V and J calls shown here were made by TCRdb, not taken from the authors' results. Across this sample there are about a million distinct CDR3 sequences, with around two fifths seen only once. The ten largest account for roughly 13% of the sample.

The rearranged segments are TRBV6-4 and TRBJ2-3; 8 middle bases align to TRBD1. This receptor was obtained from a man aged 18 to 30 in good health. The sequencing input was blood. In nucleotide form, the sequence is TGTGCCAGCAGTACTCCCGGGACAGGCTATACAGATACGCAGTATTTT. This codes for CASSTPGTGYTDTQYF.